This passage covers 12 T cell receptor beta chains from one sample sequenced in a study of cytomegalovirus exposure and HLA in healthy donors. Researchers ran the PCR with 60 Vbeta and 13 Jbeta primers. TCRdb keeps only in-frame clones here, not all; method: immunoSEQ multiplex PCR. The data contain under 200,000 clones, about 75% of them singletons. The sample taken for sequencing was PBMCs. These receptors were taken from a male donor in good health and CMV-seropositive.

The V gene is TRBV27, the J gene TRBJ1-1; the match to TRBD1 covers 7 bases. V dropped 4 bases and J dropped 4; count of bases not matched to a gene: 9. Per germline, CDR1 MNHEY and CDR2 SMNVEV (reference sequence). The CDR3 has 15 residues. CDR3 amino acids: CASSSQGEMGTEAFF. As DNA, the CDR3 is TGTGCCAGCAGTTCCCAGGGGGAGATGGGCACTGAAGCTTTCTTT.

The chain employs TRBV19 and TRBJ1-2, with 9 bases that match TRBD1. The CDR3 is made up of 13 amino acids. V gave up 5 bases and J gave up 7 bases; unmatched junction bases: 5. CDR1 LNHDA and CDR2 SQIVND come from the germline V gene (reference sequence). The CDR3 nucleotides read TGTGCCAGTAGTGCAACAGGGGGCGGTGGCTACACCTTC. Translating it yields CASSATGGGGYTF. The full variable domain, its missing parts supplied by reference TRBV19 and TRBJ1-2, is DGGITQSPKYLFRKEGQNVTLSCEQNLNHDAMYWYRQDPGQGLRLIYYSQIVNDFQKGDIAEGYSVSREKKESFPLTVTSAQKNPTAFYLCASSATGGGGYTFGSGTRLTVV.

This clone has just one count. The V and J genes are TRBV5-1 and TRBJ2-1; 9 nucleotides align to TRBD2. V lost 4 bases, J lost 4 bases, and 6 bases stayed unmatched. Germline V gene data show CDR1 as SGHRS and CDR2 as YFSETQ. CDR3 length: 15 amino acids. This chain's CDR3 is CASSAASGEYNEQFF. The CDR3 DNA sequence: TGCGCCAGCAGCGCCGCTAGCGGGGAATACAATGAGCAGTTCTTC.

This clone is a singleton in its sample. The CDR3 sequence is CAWSYGAGELFF. The CDR3 nucleotides are TGTGCCTGGAGTTATGGAGCCGGGGAGCTGTTTTTT. The rearrangement uses TRBV30 and TRBJ2-2; D remains ambiguous. Per germline, CDR1 GTSNPN and CDR2 SVGIG (reference sequence). The CDR3 contains 12 residues. V lost 2 bases and J 6 bases, leaving 7 bases between the germline ends. Full variable domain (remainder filled in from reference TRBV30 and TRBJ2-2): SQTIHQWPATLVQPVGSPLSLECTVEGTSNPNLYWYRQAAGRGLQLLFYSVGIGQISSEVPQNLSASRPQDRQFILSSKKLLLSDSGFYLCAWSYGAGELFFGEGSRLTVL.

The CDR3 reads CASSQGRDRGGNEQFF. CDR3 nucleotide sequence: TGCGCCAGCAGCCAAGGCCGGGACAGGGGAGGCAATGAGCAGTTCTTC. V gene TRBV4-3 combines with J gene TRBJ2-1, with 10 nucleotides matching TRBD1. The CDR3 totals 16 residues. V trimming: 1 base; J trimming: 6 bases; junction bases outside the gene matches: 6. The germline V gene encodes CDR1 LGHNA and CDR2 YSLEER.

The CDR3 sequence is CASSETANYGYTF. CDR3 DNA: TGCGCCAGCAGTGAAACAGCTAACTATGGCTACACCTTC. The chain is built from TRBV10-1 and TRBJ1-2; no reliable D call. Deletions cut 3 bases from V and 0 bases from J, with 5 bases between. This CDR3 is built from 13 residues. Germline assignment: CDR1 WNHNN and CDR2 SYGVQD (reference sequence).

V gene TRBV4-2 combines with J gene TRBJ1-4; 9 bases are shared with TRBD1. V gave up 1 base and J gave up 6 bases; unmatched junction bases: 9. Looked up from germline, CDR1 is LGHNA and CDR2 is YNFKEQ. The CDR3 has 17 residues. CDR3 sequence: CASSQVPYRGRDEKLFF. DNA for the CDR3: TGTGCCAGCAGCCAAGTTCCCTACAGGGGGCGAGATGAAAAACTGTTTTTT.

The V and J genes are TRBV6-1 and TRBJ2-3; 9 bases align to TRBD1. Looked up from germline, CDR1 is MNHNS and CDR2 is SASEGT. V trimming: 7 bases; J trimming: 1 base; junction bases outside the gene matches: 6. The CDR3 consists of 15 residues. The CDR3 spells CASTDGTGRTDTQYF. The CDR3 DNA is TGTGCCAGCACCGACGGGACAGGGCGCACAGATACGCAGTATTTT.

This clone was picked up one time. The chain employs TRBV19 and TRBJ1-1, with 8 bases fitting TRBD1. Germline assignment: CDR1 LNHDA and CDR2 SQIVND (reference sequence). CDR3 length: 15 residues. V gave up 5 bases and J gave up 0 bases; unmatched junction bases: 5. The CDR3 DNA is TGTGCCAGTAGTCCACGGACAGGGATGAACACTGAAGCTTTCTTT. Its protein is CASSPRTGMNTEAFF. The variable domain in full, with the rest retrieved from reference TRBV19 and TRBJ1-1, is DGGITQSPKYLFRKEGQNVTLSCEQNLNHDAMYWYRQDPGQGLRLIYYSQIVNDFQKGDIAEGYSVSREKKESFPLTVTSAQKNPTAFYLCASSPRTGMNTEAFFGQGTRLTVV.

The CDR3 protein is CASSEGRGLSYEQYF. In DNA, the CDR3 is TGTGCCAGCAGTGAAGGGCGGGGTCTCTCCTACGAGCAGTACTTC. The chain uses TRBV25-1 and TRBJ2-7; D is perhaps TRBD2 (6 bases). CDR1 MGHDK and CDR2 SYGVNS come from the germline V gene. This CDR3 has 15 amino acids. The V gene lost 2 bases and the J gene lost 0 bases, with 11 bases spanning the gap.

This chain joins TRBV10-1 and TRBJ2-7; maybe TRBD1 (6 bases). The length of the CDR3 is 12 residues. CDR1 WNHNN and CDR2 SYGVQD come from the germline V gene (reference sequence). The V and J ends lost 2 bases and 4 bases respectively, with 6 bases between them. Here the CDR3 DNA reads TGCGCCAGCAGTGAGACAGGGTACGAGCAGTACTTC. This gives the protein CASSETGYEQYF.

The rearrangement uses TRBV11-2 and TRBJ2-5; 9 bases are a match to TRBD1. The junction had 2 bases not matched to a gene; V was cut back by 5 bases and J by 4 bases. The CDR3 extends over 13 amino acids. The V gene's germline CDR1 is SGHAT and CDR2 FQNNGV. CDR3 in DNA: TGTGCCAGCAGCCGGGGACAGGGAGAGACCCAGTACTTC. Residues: CASSRGQGETQYF.